The 16 T cell receptor beta chains in this list originate from one sample, sequenced in a study of blood T cells in healthy people across ages (dated by TCRdb to the mid-2010s). The library was prepared using 5' RACE. The sample was run on an Illumina HiSeq 2500. A second PCR of roughly 7 to 11 cycles was performed with a sample-barcoded 5' primer and a J-beta primer mix. TCRdb trimmed public reads at Q25 via fastp, called clones via MiXCR and kept in-frame beta chains. Entries that share a CDR3 protein sequence are merged under the most common genes and DNA. This sample is represented by about 810,000 distinct CDR3 sequences; roughly 40% of them were singletons. The leading ten clones occupy around 13% of the sample. Sample: blood. These receptors were obtained from a young man in good health.

The chain couples TRBV12-3 or TRBV12-4 to TRBJ1-2, with 7 bases matching TRBD1. The V and J ends lost 7 bases and 3 bases, in that order; junction bases with no gene match: 14. The CDR3 runs to 16 residues. CDR3 coding DNA: TGTGCCAGCAACCCAGTCGGGACAGCCAGGGACTATGGCTACACCTTC. Its translation: CASNPVGTARDYGYTF.

The V gene is TRBV12-3 or TRBV12-4, the J gene TRBJ1-1, with 9 bases identical to TRBD1. The junction had 4 bases not matched to a gene; V was cut back by 3 bases and J by 5 bases. The CDR3 has 14 residues. The CDR3 reads CASSLHRGLTEAFF. The CDR3 coding sequence is TGTGCCAGCAGTTTGCACAGGGGGCTGACTGAAGCTTTCTTT.

This clonotype was observed a handful of times. The chain combines TRBV7-2 with TRBJ2-3; 7 bases are a match to TRBD1. Germline V gene sequence: CDR1 SGHTA, CDR2 FQGNSA. The V segment lost 5 bases and the J segment 2 bases; nucleotides outside the gene matches: 7. The CDR3 is 15 residues long. CDR3: CASSLTGINTDTQYF. CDR3 nucleotide sequence: TGTGCCAGCAGCCTGACAGGGATAAACACAGATACGCAGTATTTT.

The chain uses TRBV6-5 and TRBJ2-5; 7 nucleotides align to TRBD1. The CDR3 runs to 14 residues. V shed 4 bases and J 11 bases; nucleotides not matched to a gene: 13. Germline V gene sequence: CDR1 MNHEY, CDR2 SVGAGI. The CDR3 sequence is CASSWGQLYNEQYF. The CDR3 DNA reads TGTGCCAGCAGTTGGGGACAGCTTTACAATGAGCAGTACTTC.

The V call is TRBV7-2, the J call TRBJ1-2, with no clear D. This CDR3 is built from 12 residues. Germline CDR1 SGHTA, CDR2 FQGNSA. Trimming removed 2 bases at V and 9 bases at J, with 10 bases between. The DNA of the CDR3 is TGTGCCAGCAGCTTAAGCGGTCGGAGCTACACCTTC. Translation gives CASSLSGRSYTF.

This chain joins TRBV20-1 and TRBJ2-3; D may correspond to TRBD1 or TRBD2 (7 bases each). The CDR3 covers 16 residues. Germline CDR1 reads DFQATT; CDR2 reads SNEGSKA (reference sequence). Trimming took off 5 bases at V and 1 base at J, with 19 bases between the two ends. The CDR3 here is CSARKTGRVRTDTQYF. The CDR3 DNA reads as TGCAGTGCTCGAAAGACAGGGAGGGTGCGCACAGATACGCAGTATTTT.

This sequence joins TRBV20-1 and TRBJ2-5; D is perhaps TRBD1 (6 bases). This CDR3 contains 13 residues. V was trimmed by 5 bases and J by 11 bases, leaving 21 bases between them. CDR1 and CDR2 from the germline V gene are DFQATT and SNEGSKA (reference sequence). The CDR3 loop reads CSAQGTSTMEQYF. In DNA form, the CDR3 reads TGCAGTGCTCAAGGGACAAGTACAATGGAGCAGTACTTC.

This clonotype was detected ten times or more. This chain connects TRBV20-1 to TRBJ2-3; D may be TRBD2 (6 bases). V lost 6 bases, J lost 11 bases, and 15 bases lay in between. This CDR3 has 11 amino acids. Germline loops: CDR1 DFQATT, CDR2 SNEGSKA (reference sequence). The CDR3 here is CSAVVGLRQYF. The CDR3 nucleotides are TGCAGTGCCGTGGTGGGACTCCGGCAGTATTTT.

The chain couples TRBV7-2 to TRBJ2-7, with 7 bases matching TRBD2. Germline loops: CDR1 SGHTA, CDR2 FQGNSA. V was pared by 5 bases and J by 3 bases, with 16 bases of the junction left unmatched. This CDR3 has 17 amino acids. This CDR3 reads CASSPGGLAELLYEQYF. As DNA, the CDR3 is TGTGCCAGCAGCCCCGGAGGGCTAGCGGAGCTCCTCTACGAGCAGTACTTC.

The chain combines TRBV29-1 with TRBJ1-2; possible D gene TRBD1, 6 bases. CDR1 is SQVTM, CDR2 ANQGSEA, per germline. Trimming took 7 bases from V and 3 from J, leaving 15 bases between them. The CDR3 sequence is 13 residues long. This CDR3 reads CSGGGVRDYGYTF. In nucleotides, the CDR3 is TGCAGCGGAGGGGGGGTCAGGGACTATGGCTACACCTTC.

The chain employs TRBV6-2 or TRBV6-3 and TRBJ1-5; unclear D gene. Germline-derived CDR1 and CDR2 are MNHEY and SVGEGT. The CDR3 totals 16 residues. Deletions cut 2 bases from V and 0 bases from J, with 11 bases between. Here the CDR3 reads CASSYALGNSNQPQHF. In DNA, the CDR3 is TGTGCCAGCAGTTACGCTCTGGGAAATAGCAATCAGCCCCAGCATTTT.

V is TRBV9 and J is TRBJ2-1; D perhaps matches TRBD2 (5 bases). The CDR3 contains 14 residues. V dropped 4 bases and J dropped 5 bases, with 13 bases sitting between them. The germline V gene has CDR1 SGDLS and CDR2 YYNGEE. The CDR3 DNA reads as TGTGCCAGCAGCCGAACAACTAGAAACAATGAGCAGTTCTTC. Amino acid sequence: CASSRTTRNNEQFF.

The V and J genes are TRBV4-2 and TRBJ2-1, with 9 bases that match TRBD1. CDR1 and CDR2 (germline): LGHNA, YNFKEQ. V shed 7 bases, J shed 6 bases, and the junction held 7 bases outside the gene matches. CDR3 size: 14 residues. CDR3 in amino acids: CASKLGTGINEQFF. CDR3 DNA: TGTGCCAGCAAATTGGGGACAGGGATCAATGAGCAGTTCTTC.

The chain carries TRBV4-1 and TRBJ2-7; no definite D call. Germline CDR1 is MGHRA and CDR2 is YSYEKL. Trimming removed 1 base from V and 0 bases from J, with 7 bases in between. The CDR3 length is 14 residues. CDR3 sequence reads: CASSQVWLSYEQYF. CDR3 sequence (DNA): TGCGCCAGCAGCCAAGTCTGGCTCTCCTACGAGCAGTACTTC.

This chain links TRBV5-5 with TRBJ1-6, with D perhaps TRBD1 (5 bases). The germline CDR1 and CDR2 sequences are SGHKS and YYEKEE (reference sequence). The CDR3 contains 16 residues. V shed 0 bases and J shed 7 bases, with 14 bases lying between them. CDR3 sequence reads: CASSLALRHRNSPLHF. The DNA for the CDR3 is TGTGCCAGCAGCTTGGCCCTGAGACACAGGAATTCACCCCTCCACTTT.

The rearrangement joins TRBV6-5 to TRBJ2-1, with 7 bases that match TRBD1. The germline V gene encodes CDR1 MNHEY and CDR2 SVGAGI. The length of the CDR3 is 16 residues. V gave up 5 bases and J gave up 2 bases; unmatched junction bases: 9. CDR3 in amino acids: CASSLRPGQPYNEQFF. As DNA, the CDR3 is TGTGCCAGCAGTCTGCGCCCGGGACAGCCCTACAATGAGCAGTTCTTC.